This section outlines one T cell receptor beta chain sequence together with its context. Its antigen is undetermined. Only in-frame clones appear in the TCRdb table, and some are missing; sequencing was by immunoSEQ multiplex PCR. The repertoire has nearly 110,000 clones, roughly 90% of them found once; the top ten carry less than 6%. This sample was taken from a study of T cell responses to AZD1222 COVID-19 vaccine. Study-wide results and caveats: It was only after the peak T cell response that any repertoires were sampled. Just six people given AZD1222 tested seropositive at baseline. Mostly white British, mostly female donors; authors suggested clonal diversity may be underestimated.

The specimen comprised peripheral blood, sampled on day 0 of AZD1222 vaccination. This TCR was recovered from an adult in good health.

CDR3: CASSPPHSGPYNEQFF. The CDR3 nucleotides are TGTGCCAGCAGCCCCCCCCATAGCGGGCCCTACAATGAGCAGTTCTTC. The chain has TRBV9 and TRBJ2-1; 7 nucleotides match TRBD2. This CDR3 comprises 16 residues. Losses at the gene ends were 4 bases for V and 2 bases for J; bases not matched to a gene: 9. Germline V gene lookup returns CDR1 SGDLS and CDR2 YYNGEE.